Below, 15 T cell receptor beta chains from the same sample are listed, as sequenced in a study of blood T cells in healthy people across ages. Sample-barcoded 5' priming and a J-beta primer mix drove a second PCR of 7 to 11 cycles. A single record per CDR3 protein comes from TCRdb applying MiXCR to the 5' RACE reads. The top ten clones hold over 10% of a sample with 850,000 to 1,100,000 distinct CDR3 sequences, approximately 38% of them seen once. The specimen was blood. Receptor source: a man aged 18 to 29 in good health.

As regards this clonotype: A read error is possible here, since a much larger clone lies one base away. The genes are TRBV9 and TRBJ2-1, with 7 bases that match TRBD1. The ends lost 4 bases at V and 5 bases at J; junction bases unmatched: 9. CDR1 SGDLS and CDR2 YYNGEE come from the germline V gene. The CDR3 covers 15 residues. The CDR3 DNA reads TGTGCCAGCAGCATCAAGACAGGGACCGACAATGAGCAGTTCTTC. This sequence encodes CASSIKTGTDNEQFF.

This clonotype was seen more than once but under ten times. The DNA for the CDR3 is TGTGCCAGCAGCTTAGGGCCACGCGGCACAGATACGCAGTATTTT. This translates into CASSLGPRGTDTQYF. The chain links TRBV7-9 to TRBJ2-3; D call uncertain. V lost 1 base, J lost 1 base, and 9 bases lay in between. The CDR3 runs 15 residues. Germline V gene lookup returns CDR1 SEHNR and CDR2 FQNEAQ (reference sequence).

The gene calls are TRBV25-1 and TRBJ2-1, with 9 bases matching TRBD1. Germline-derived CDR1 and CDR2 are MGHDK and SYGVNS. This CDR3 comprises 14 residues. Germline trimming cut 6 bases from V and 8 bases from J; bases unmatched to any gene: 8. The CDR3 DNA sequence: TGTGCCAGCAGGGGTAGGGACAGGGCGTATGAGCAGTTCTTC. Its protein product is CASRGRDRAYEQFF.

This rearrangement joins TRBV5-1 to TRBJ2-1; no firm D call. V was trimmed by 0 bases and J by 8 bases, leaving 12 bases between them. This CDR3 is built from 14 residues. In germline, CDR1 is SGHRS, CDR2 YFSETQ. Written as DNA, the CDR3 is TGCGCCAGCAGCTTGGCTCCGGATCTCGATGAGCAGTTCTTC. Protein product: CASSLAPDLDEQFF.

The gene calls are TRBV6-1 and TRBJ2-1; TRBD1 matches 8 bases. The V segment lost 6 bases and the J segment 4 bases; nucleotides outside the gene matches: 8. The CDR3 length is 15 residues. Per the germline V gene, CDR1 is MNHNS and CDR2 is SASEGT. The DNA of the CDR3 is TGTGCCAGCAGCGCGGACAGGGAGAGGTACAATGAGCAGTTCTTC. Translating it yields CASSADRERYNEQFF.

The chain has TRBV20-1 and TRBJ1-2; 8 bases are a match to TRBD1. Losses at the gene ends were 1 base for V and 6 bases for J; bases not matched to a gene: 7. The CDR3 spans 14 residues. Per the germline V gene, CDR1 is DFQATT and CDR2 is SNEGSKA (reference sequence). The DNA of the CDR3 is TGCAGTGCTAGAGTTCCAGGGGGCATTGATGGCTACACCTTC. Amino acids: CSARVPGGIDGYTF.

This clonotype has only a few counts. This chain links TRBV6-2 or TRBV6-3 with TRBJ2-7; 8 bases match TRBD2. V lost 0 bases to trimming and J lost 0 bases; unmatched junction nucleotides: 13. The CDR3 extends over 19 amino acids. Looked up from germline, CDR1 is MNHEY and CDR2 is SVGEGT. The CDR3 nucleotides read TGTGCCAGCAGTTACTCCCCGGCGAAAGCGGGGGTCTTCTCCTACGAGCAGTACTTC. It is translated as CASSYSPAKAGVFSYEQYF.

This clonotype was counted between two and nine times. This chain's CDR3 is CSVETGEDTEAFF. The CDR3 coding sequence is TGCAGCGTTGAGACAGGGGAGGACACTGAAGCTTTCTTT. The chain links TRBV29-1 to TRBJ1-1, with TRBD1 matching over 8 bases. CDR1 is SQVTM, CDR2 ANQGSEA, per germline. V shed 3 bases, J shed 3 bases, and the junction held 3 bases outside the gene matches. The CDR3 sequence is 13 residues long. Complete variable domain (other parts from reference TRBV29-1 and TRBJ1-1): SAVISQKPSRDICQRGTSLTIQCQVDSQVTMMFWYRQQPGQSLTLIATANQGSEATYESGFVIDKFPISRPNLTFSTLTVSNMSPEDSSIYLCSVETGEDTEAFFGQGTRLTVV.

This chain uses TRBV28 with TRBJ2-3; D remains unclear. From germline, CDR1 is MDHEN and CDR2 SYDVKM. There are 12 residues in the CDR3. V dropped 10 bases and J dropped 4 bases, with 12 bases sitting between them. The CDR3, as DNA: TGTGCCACCCGGAGAGAGGCAGATACGCAGTATTTT. Amino acid sequence: CATRREADTQYF.

The chain carries TRBV19 and TRBJ1-1; D remains unclear. Germline lookup yields CDR1 LNHDA and CDR2 SQIVND (reference sequence). Trimming stripped 0 bases from V and 1 base from J, with 3 bases between. The CDR3 covers 13 residues. CDR3 sequence: CASSIEGNTEAFF. DNA for the CDR3: TGTGCCAGTAGTATAGAGGGGAACACTGAAGCTTTCTTT.

The sample holds a few counts of this clonotype. The chain recombines TRBV20-1 with TRBJ1-2; weak D call: TRBD1 (5 bases). CDR3 length: 14 amino acids. Germline CDR1 and CDR2: DFQATT and SNEGSKA (reference sequence). V lost 7 bases and J lost 8, with 23 bases in between. CDR3 bases: TGCAGTGTACCTGACCGGGACTCTCGCGGCGGCTACACCTTC. Amino acid sequence: CSVPDRDSRGGYTF.

The chain uses TRBV20-1 and TRBJ1-1; D ambiguous. Trimming removed 3 bases from V and 7 bases from J, with 18 bases in between. CDR3 length equals 14 residues. The germline CDR1 and CDR2 sequences are DFQATT and SNEGSKA (reference sequence). The CDR3, as DNA: TGCAGTGCTAGTATGGGTGCGGGAACGCGTGAAGCTTTCTTT. It encodes CSASMGAGTREAFF.

This chain uses TRBV12-3 or TRBV12-4 with TRBJ2-7, with D perhaps given as TRBD1 or TRBD2 (5 bases each). The CDR3 is 14 amino acids. The germline V and J ends were trimmed by 1 base and 6 bases, with 13 bases remaining between them. This CDR3 reads CASSLEGSTAEQYF. CDR3 coding DNA: TGTGCCAGCAGTTTAGAGGGGAGCACCGCCGAGCAGTACTTC.

V gene TRBV6-1 combines with J gene TRBJ1-4, with D unclear. Germline lookup yields CDR1 MNHNS and CDR2 SASEGT. The CDR3 length is 14 residues. V shed 3 bases and J shed 5 bases, with 10 bases lying between them. As DNA, the CDR3 is TGTGCCAGCAGTGAGGTCTACGAGAATGAAAAACTGTTTTTT. Translation: CASSEVYENEKLFF.

The V and J genes are TRBV9 and TRBJ1-1, with 8 bases lining up with TRBD1. V lost 3 bases and J lost 6; bases outside the gene matches: 7. The CDR3 is 14 residues long. The germline V gene encodes CDR1 SGDLS and CDR2 YYNGEE. The CDR3 nucleotides are TGTGCCAGCAGCGCAATTCAGGGGGCCGCTGAAGCTTTCTTT. Translating gives CASSAIQGAAEAFF.